This T cell receptor (beta chain) comes out of a study of Tregs in tolerant kidney transplant recipients. Clones were read by immunoSEQ multiplex PCR, and TCRdb kept only the in-frame ones, dropping some. The profile shows about 94,000 clones, roughly 93% of them singletons. V was clipped by 0 bases and J by 0 bases, with 6 bases between them. This CDR3 is built from 15 residues. The germline V gene has CDR1 SGHRS and CDR2 YFSETQ. This clone was seen a single time. The specimen comprised CD4+ T cells from blood, sampled before the transplant. The receptor's source is a human donor who received a combined kidney and bone marrow transplant. V is TRBV5-1 and J is TRBJ1-4, with D tentatively TRBD1 (5 bases). The CDR3: CASSLETATNEKLFF. Written as DNA, the CDR3 is TGCGCCAGCAGCTTGGAGACAGCAACTAATGAAAAACTGTTTTTT.